What follows describes a single T cell receptor (beta chain). What this receptor recognizes is not known. It has no much larger one-base neighbor in the sample; base qualities were not kept. Trimming costs V 5 bases and J 4 bases, and their ends lie 15 bases apart. The CDR3, cysteine through phenylalanine, is 14 amino acids long. The kept DNA is CDR3 alone, 42 bases in frame from the first base. From a lookup of the germline V gene, CDR1 and CDR2 are MDHEN and SYDVKM. These data are taken from a study of T cell changes during pregnancy in multiple sclerosis (dated by TCRdb to about 2019). With regard to the full study: The study looked at changes in the T cell repertoire across pregnancy in women with multiple sclerosis.

The library was made by the immunoSEQ multiplex PCR assay. TCRdb stores this immuneACCESS table with in-frame sequences only. Part of the clones is absent; in the studies checked, under half of the shortfall reflects unresolved V genes, and no reason is known for the rest. The sample table lists roughly 100,000 clones, roughly 92% of them with a count of one. The ten largest clonotypes hold about 0.88% of the sample. The clonotype originates from a female donor with multiple sclerosis, enrolled in a pregnancy study. The material was peripheral blood, obtained after pregnancy. The chain was built from TRBV28 and TRBJ2-7; the D segment could be TRBD1, given 5 matching bases. The DNA sequence follows: TGTGCCAGCAGTCCCCCCAGGGTTTGGTACGAGCAGTACTTC. Translated, this gives CASSPPRVWYEQYF. This CDR3, with the reference TRBV28 and TRBJ2-7 proteins standing in past its ends, gives the full variable domain DVKVTQSSRYLVKRTGEKVFLECVQDMDHENMFWYRQDPGLGLRLIYFSYDVKMKEKGDIPEGYSVSREKKERFSLILESASTNQTSMYLCASSPPRVWYEQYFGPGTRLTVT.